These 31 T cell receptor beta chains came from one sample sequenced in a study of T-cell memory formation after mild COVID-19. TCRdb recomputed calls from the 5' RACE reads with MiXCR, one row per CDR3 protein. The repertoire holds over 500,000 distinct CDR3 sequences, 15% to 20% seen once, with approximately 8.1% in the top ten. Sequences were obtained from PBMCs or a T cell subset sorted from them (not recorded which). These receptor sequences come from an adult woman who had mild COVID-19 (a few samples of this study predate the infection). Cell type and time point are not known.

The rearrangement uses TRBV27 and TRBJ2-5; no definite D call. Per the germline V gene, CDR1 is MNHEY and CDR2 is SMNVEV (reference sequence). This CDR3 spans 17 amino acids. The V gene lost 3 bases and the J gene lost 1 base, with 18 bases spanning the gap. The chain's CDR3 is CASSLGWRATPQETQYF. For the CDR3, the DNA is TGTGCCAGCAGTTTGGGATGGAGAGCGACTCCCCAAGAGACCCAGTACTTC.

The chain recombines TRBV12-3 or TRBV12-4 with TRBJ2-3; 12 nucleotides agree with TRBD2. CDR3 size: 16 residues. The J segment lost 11 bases and the V segment lost 5 bases, leaving 14 bases of the junction unmatched. The DNA of the CDR3 is TGTGCCAGCAGTCCTACTAGCGGGAGGCCCCAGGGTGGGCAGTATTTT. Translation gives CASSPTSGRPQGGQYF.

This chain uses TRBV20-1 with TRBJ2-1; 12 bases are a match to TRBD2. Per the germline V gene, CDR1 is DFQATT and CDR2 is SNEGSKA (reference sequence). Trimming removed 5 bases from V and 9 bases from J; junction bases left unmatched: 11. The CDR3 covers 15 residues. In DNA form, the CDR3 reads TGCAGTGCTGATCCGGGACTAGCGGGTGCGAGTGAGCAGTTCTTC. It is translated as CSADPGLAGASEQFF.

This clonotype was counted a few times. This chain connects TRBV3-1 to TRBJ1-1; no definite D call. The V and J ends lost 1 base and 2 bases respectively, with 8 bases between them. Germline V gives CDR1 LGHDT, CDR2 YNNKEL (reference sequence). The CDR3 sequence is 14 residues long. Written as DNA, the CDR3 is TGTGCCAGCAGCCAAGTTTCAGGAAACACTGAAGCTTTCTTT. It translates to CASSQVSGNTEAFF.

This clonotype was seen a few times. This rearrangement joins TRBV20-1 to TRBJ1-5; TRBD1 matches at 8 bases. V was pared by 3 bases and J by 7 bases, with 14 bases of the junction left unmatched. Germline V lookup: CDR1 DFQATT, CDR2 SNEGSKA (reference sequence). The CDR3 loop spans 16 amino acids. Written as DNA, the CDR3 is TGCAGTGCTAGGCGCCAGGACAGGGAAATCGGCCAGCCCCAGCATTTT. This gives the protein CSARRQDREIGQPQHF.

This chain uses TRBV10-1 with TRBJ2-7; 7 positions agree with TRBD1. Germline V gene sequence: CDR1 WNHNN, CDR2 SYGVQD (reference sequence). This CDR3 has 15 amino acids. The V segment lost 4 bases and the J segment 0 bases; nucleotides outside the gene matches: 6. The CDR3 DNA reads as TGCGCCAGCAGTGTTCCGACAGGGAGCTCCTACGAGCAGTACTTC. Encoded protein: CASSVPTGSSYEQYF.

This clonotype was counted a few times. The genes are TRBV20-1 and TRBJ1-6; D remains unclear. The ends were cut back, 3 bases at V and 6 bases at J, with 15 bases in the middle. Germline V gene sequence: CDR1 DFQATT, CDR2 SNEGSKA (reference sequence). This CDR3 comprises 15 residues. The CDR3 bases are TGCAGTGCTAGCACTCTGGGTCGGGCTAATTCACCCCTCCACTTT. This sequence encodes CSASTLGRANSPLHF.

This clonotype appeared a few times. One end of the junction varies from germline; a read error may be responsible. The chain is built from TRBV7-7 and TRBJ2-1, with 10 bases matching TRBD2. The CDR3 is 14 amino acids. Per germline, CDR1 SSHAT and CDR2 FNYEAQ (reference sequence). The CDR3, as DNA: TGTGCTAGCAGCTTGAGCGGGAGGGCCGATGAGCAGTTCTTC. Translating gives CASSLSGRADEQFF.

The chain employs TRBV10-3 and TRBJ2-7; perhaps TRBD2 as D (6 bases). The germline V and J ends were trimmed by 9 bases and 1 base, with 10 bases remaining between them. Germline V CDR1 and CDR2: ENHRY, SYGVKD. This CDR3 spans 12 amino acids. CDR3 residues: CAISGESYEQYF. Here the CDR3 DNA reads TGTGCCATTTCGGGAGAGTCCTACGAGCAGTACTTC.

The gene calls are TRBV20-1 and TRBJ1-1, with D hard to call. Germline lookup yields CDR1 DFQATT and CDR2 SNEGSKA (reference sequence). The CDR3 is 14 amino acids. Trimming shortened V by 2 bases and J by 0 bases, and 10 bases separated the two germline ends. The DNA of the CDR3 is TGCAGTGCTAGAAAACAGAACATGAACACTGAAGCTTTCTTT. Translation gives CSARKQNMNTEAFF.

This clonotype was counted only a few times. J is TRBJ1-5 and V is TRBV19; no firm D call. V was clipped by 9 bases and J by 2 bases, with 8 bases between them. Germline CDR1 and CDR2: LNHDA and SQIVND (reference sequence). The CDR3 has 12 residues. The CDR3 DNA sequence: TGTGCCAGCTCTGGGGGCAATCAGCCCCAGCATTTT. Encoded protein: CASSGGNQPQHF. The full variable domain, rest sourced from reference TRBV19 and TRBJ1-5, is DGGITQSPKYLFRKEGQNVTLSCEQNLNHDAMYWYRQDPGQGLRLIYYSQIVNDFQKGDIAEGYSVSREKKESFPLTVTSAQKNPTAFYLCASSGGNQPQHFGDGTRLSIL.

This clonotype was counted ten times or more. The chain carries TRBV7-9 and TRBJ2-7; either TRBD1 or TRBD2 may supply D (5 bases each). The CDR3 is 15 amino acids. Per the germline V gene, CDR1 is SEHNR and CDR2 is FQNEAQ (reference sequence). V was clipped by 4 bases and J by 2 bases, with 15 bases between them. CDR3 bases: TGTGCCAGCAGCTCGGGGCAGGGCCCCACCTACGAGCAGTACTTC. This translates into CASSSGQGPTYEQYF.

V gene TRBV19 combines with J gene TRBJ1-5; D remains unclear. V dropped 3 bases and J dropped 6 bases, with 9 bases sitting between them. Germline-derived CDR1 and CDR2 are LNHDA and SQIVND (reference sequence). This CDR3 contains 13 residues. The CDR3 region is CASSILGSQPQHF. The CDR3 DNA follows: TGTGCCAGTAGTATTTTGGGGAGTCAGCCCCAGCATTTT.

This chain uses TRBV5-4 with TRBJ1-3, with unresolved D. V dropped 4 bases and J dropped 3 bases, with 5 bases sitting between them. CDR1 is SGHNT, CDR2 YYREEE, per germline (reference sequence). The CDR3 sequence is 12 residues long. CDR3: CASSHDGNTIYF. CDR3 sequence (DNA): TGTGCCAGCAGCCATGATGGAAACACCATATATTTT.

The rearrangement links TRBV9 to TRBJ2-5; 9 nucleotides match TRBD2. CDR1 is SGDLS and CDR2 is YYNGEE in the germline V gene. The CDR3 has 14 residues. The junction had 11 bases not matched to a gene; V was cut back by 7 bases and J by 7 bases. CDR3 residues: CASGGSGRLGTQYF. CDR3 bases: TGTGCCAGCGGGGGTAGCGGGAGACTGGGGACCCAGTACTTC.

This clonotype was detected many times. CDR3: CSATPGLNYNEQFF. The CDR3 nucleotides are TGCAGTGCGACTCCGGGACTGAACTACAATGAGCAGTTCTTC. This chain joins TRBV20-1 and TRBJ2-1; D perhaps matches TRBD2 (6 bases). The CDR3 covers 14 residues. V was cut by 6 bases and J by 3 bases, with 15 bases left in between. CDR1 DFQATT and CDR2 SNEGSKA come from the germline V gene (reference sequence).

A few counts support this clonotype. The chain uses TRBV7-9 and TRBJ2-7, with a possible D match to TRBD2 (6 bases). Between the trimmed V and J ends, which lost 4 bases and 4 bases, there was a span of 17 bases. Germline V lookup: CDR1 SEHNR, CDR2 FQNEAQ (reference sequence). The CDR3 has 15 amino acids. The CDR3 DNA reads as TGTGCCAGCAGCTCCGAAGTAGCAGGGACTTACGAGCAGTACTTC. Its protein product is CASSSEVAGTYEQYF.

The chain employs TRBV27 and TRBJ1-2; D remains unclear. This CDR3 contains 14 residues. The V end was cut by 6 bases, the J end by 4 bases, with 15 bases between. Per the germline V gene, CDR1 is MNHEY and CDR2 is SMNVEV (reference sequence). The CDR3 nucleotides are TGTGCCAGCAGCCCCTCCGGGTTCCCCTATGGCTACACCTTC. Residues: CASSPSGFPYGYTF.

This clonotype was counted between two and nine times. The genes are TRBV6-2 or TRBV6-3 and TRBJ2-3, with 15 bases aligning to TRBD2. Germline trimming cut 6 bases from V and 2 bases from J; bases unmatched to any gene: 6. The CDR3 runs 17 residues. Germline CDR1 reads MNHEY; CDR2 reads SVGEGT. The CDR3 loop reads CASSPGTSGGNTDTQYF. CDR3 coding DNA: TGTGCCAGCAGCCCCGGGACTAGCGGGGGGAACACAGATACGCAGTATTTT.

This chain uses TRBV20-1 with TRBJ2-7; no firm D call. There are 12 residues in the CDR3. Germline values: CDR1 DFQATT, CDR2 SNEGSKA (reference sequence). V was trimmed by 1 base and J by 6 bases, leaving 10 bases between them. CDR3 in DNA: TGCAGTGCTAGAGCGACGGGCTTCGAGCAGTACTTC. It codes for CSARATGFEQYF.

This clonotype was detected only a few times. The chain is built from TRBV3-1 and TRBJ1-5; 7 bases map to TRBD1. The CDR3 is 13 amino acids. Per the germline V gene, CDR1 is LGHDT and CDR2 is YNNKEL (reference sequence). Germline trimming cut 4 bases from V and 7 bases from J; bases unmatched to any gene: 4. In DNA form, the CDR3 reads TGTGCCAGCAGCCGAGGGGACAGACAGCCCCAGCATTTT. It translates to CASSRGDRQPQHF. Full variable domain (missing parts from reference TRBV3-1 and TRBJ1-5): DTAVSQTPKYLVTQMGNDKSIKCEQNLGHDTMYWYKQDSKKFLKIMFSYNNKELIINETVPNRFSPKSPDKAHLNLHINSLELGDSAVYFCASSRGDRQPQHFGDGTRLSIL.

This sequence joins TRBV9 and TRBJ2-1; unclear D gene. The V gene's germline CDR1 is SGDLS and CDR2 YYNGEE. V lost 2 bases, J lost 1 base, and 10 bases lay in between. This CDR3 has 15 residues. Here the CDR3 reads CASSVPPHSYNEQFF. CDR3 DNA: TGTGCCAGCAGCGTCCCACCTCATTCCTACAATGAGCAGTTCTTC. Full variable domain (outside the CDR3, taken from reference TRBV9 and TRBJ2-1): DSGVTQTPKHLITATGQRVTLRCSPRSGDLSVYWYQQSLDQGLQFLIQYYNGEERAKGNILERFSAQQFPDLHSELNLSSLELGDSALYFCASSVPPHSYNEQFFGPGTRLTVL.

This clonotype was recorded once. This chain connects TRBV12-3 or TRBV12-4 to TRBJ2-5; perhaps TRBD1 as D (5 bases). Trimming left V 6 bases short and J 4 bases short, with 18 bases between. CDR3 length: 15 residues. This CDR3 reads CASSRRGHQGETQYF. The CDR3 DNA reads TGTGCCAGCAGCCGGCGTGGTCATCAGGGAGAGACCCAGTACTTC.

The J gene is TRBJ2-1, the V gene TRBV7-2; 11 bases line up with TRBD2. The CDR3 totals 15 residues. V shed 5 bases and J 10 bases; nucleotides not matched to a gene: 10. Germline lookup yields CDR1 SGHTA and CDR2 FQGNSA. The CDR3 region is CASSPGRLAGREQFF. Written as DNA, the CDR3 is TGTGCCAGCAGCCCCGGGAGACTAGCGGGAAGGGAGCAGTTCTTC.

The gene calls are TRBV20-1 and TRBJ1-5; 9 bases align to TRBD1. The germline V gene encodes CDR1 DFQATT and CDR2 SNEGSKA (reference sequence). V trimming: 2 bases; J trimming: 6 bases; junction bases outside the gene matches: 8. The length of the CDR3 is 15 residues. CDR3 amino acids: CSARRAGTGTQPQHF. DNA for the CDR3: TGCAGTGCTAGACGGGCCGGGACAGGGACTCAGCCCCAGCATTTT.

This clonotype was recorded a few times. The chain is built from TRBV23-1 and TRBJ2-7; 8 bases match TRBD1. TRBV23-1 is labeled an ORF, and its function is uncertain. CDR3 size: 14 residues. Trimming took 3 bases from V and 3 from J; bases not matched to a gene: 4. The CDR3 DNA reads TGCGCCAGCAGTCATTGGGACAGGTGCTACGAGCAGTACTTC. Translation: CASSHWDRCYEQYF.

The rearrangement links TRBV5-1 to TRBJ2-7; perhaps TRBD1 as D (6 bases). Germline CDR1 and CDR2: SGHRS and YFSETQ. The CDR3 totals 19 residues. V lost 0 bases to trimming and J lost 3 bases, with 25 bases between them. The CDR3 region has the DNA TGCGCCAGCAGCTTGGTTCGAAACCGCAGGACAGAGGCCAACTACGAGCAGTACTTC. Protein sequence: CASSLVRNRRTEANYEQYF.

This clonotype was observed a few times. The chain uses TRBV28 and TRBJ2-7, with 9 bases identical to TRBD1. The CDR3 is 14 amino acids. Germline V gene lookup returns CDR1 MDHEN and CDR2 SYDVKM. Trimming removed 7 bases from V and 4 bases from J; junction bases left unmatched: 8. The CDR3 coding sequence is TGTGCCAGCACTTTGGGACAGGGACGATACGAGCAGTACTTC. As protein: CASTLGQGRYEQYF.

In its sample, this clonotype was seen a few times. This chain joins TRBV18 and TRBJ2-6; 12 bases agree with TRBD2. This CDR3 spans 19 amino acids. V trimming: 5 bases; J trimming: 2 bases; junction bases outside the gene matches: 10. CDR1 and CDR2 from the germline V gene are KGHSH and LQKENI. CDR3 nucleotides: TGTGCCAGCTCAAGGACTAGCGGGGCTCGAAGCACTGGGGCCAACGTCCTGACTTTC. Its protein is CASSRTSGARSTGANVLTF.

The chain links TRBV20-1 to TRBJ1-5; no firm D call. Trimming removed 4 bases at V and 0 bases at J, with 19 bases between. Looked up from germline, CDR1 is DFQATT and CDR2 is SNEGSKA (reference sequence). The CDR3 totals 17 residues. For the CDR3, the DNA is TGCAGTGCTAAAGAGGACGGACCAATTTATAGCAATCAGCCCCAGCATTTT. Translated, it gives CSAKEDGPIYSNQPQHF.

This clonotype has at least ten counts. V gene TRBV7-9 combines with J gene TRBJ2-7; D call uncertain. The ends were cut back, 1 base at V and 1 base at J, with 8 bases in the middle. The CDR3 sequence is 14 residues long. CDR1 SEHNR and CDR2 FQNEAQ come from the germline V gene (reference sequence). The CDR3 DNA reads as TGTGCCAGCAGCTTAGTAGGTCAGTCCTACGAGCAGTACTTC. It encodes CASSLVGQSYEQYF.